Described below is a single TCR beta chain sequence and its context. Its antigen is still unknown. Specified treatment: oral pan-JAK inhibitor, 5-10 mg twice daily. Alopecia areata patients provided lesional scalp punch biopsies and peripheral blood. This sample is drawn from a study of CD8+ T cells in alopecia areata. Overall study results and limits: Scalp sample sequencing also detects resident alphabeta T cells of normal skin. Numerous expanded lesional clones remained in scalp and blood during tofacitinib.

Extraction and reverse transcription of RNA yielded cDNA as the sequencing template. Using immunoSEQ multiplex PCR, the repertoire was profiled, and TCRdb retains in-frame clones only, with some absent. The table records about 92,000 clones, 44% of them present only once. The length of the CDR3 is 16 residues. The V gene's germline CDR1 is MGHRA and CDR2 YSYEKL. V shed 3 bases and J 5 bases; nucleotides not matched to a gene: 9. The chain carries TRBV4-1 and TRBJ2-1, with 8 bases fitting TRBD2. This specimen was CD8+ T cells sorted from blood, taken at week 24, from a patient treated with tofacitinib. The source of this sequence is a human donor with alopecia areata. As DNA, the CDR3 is TGCGCCAGCAGCCACCGAGGACTAGCAGCCGACAATGAGCAGTTCTTC. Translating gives CASSHRGLAADNEQFF.